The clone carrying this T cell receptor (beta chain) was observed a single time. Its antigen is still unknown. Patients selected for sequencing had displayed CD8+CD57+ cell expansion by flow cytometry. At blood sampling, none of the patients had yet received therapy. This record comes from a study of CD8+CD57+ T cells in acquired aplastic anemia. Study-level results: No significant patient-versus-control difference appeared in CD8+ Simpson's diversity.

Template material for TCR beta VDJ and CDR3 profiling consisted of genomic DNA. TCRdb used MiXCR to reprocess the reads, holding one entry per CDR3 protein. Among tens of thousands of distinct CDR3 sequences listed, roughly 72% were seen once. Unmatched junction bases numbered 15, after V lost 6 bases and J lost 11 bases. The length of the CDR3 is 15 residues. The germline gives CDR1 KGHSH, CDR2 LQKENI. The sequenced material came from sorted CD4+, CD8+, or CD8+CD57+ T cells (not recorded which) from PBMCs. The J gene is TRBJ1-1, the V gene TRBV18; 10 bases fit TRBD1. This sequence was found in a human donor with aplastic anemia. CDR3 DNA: TGTGCCAGCTCCTACAAACCAGAGGGACAGGGGACGGCTTTCTTT. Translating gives CASSYKPEGQGTAFF.